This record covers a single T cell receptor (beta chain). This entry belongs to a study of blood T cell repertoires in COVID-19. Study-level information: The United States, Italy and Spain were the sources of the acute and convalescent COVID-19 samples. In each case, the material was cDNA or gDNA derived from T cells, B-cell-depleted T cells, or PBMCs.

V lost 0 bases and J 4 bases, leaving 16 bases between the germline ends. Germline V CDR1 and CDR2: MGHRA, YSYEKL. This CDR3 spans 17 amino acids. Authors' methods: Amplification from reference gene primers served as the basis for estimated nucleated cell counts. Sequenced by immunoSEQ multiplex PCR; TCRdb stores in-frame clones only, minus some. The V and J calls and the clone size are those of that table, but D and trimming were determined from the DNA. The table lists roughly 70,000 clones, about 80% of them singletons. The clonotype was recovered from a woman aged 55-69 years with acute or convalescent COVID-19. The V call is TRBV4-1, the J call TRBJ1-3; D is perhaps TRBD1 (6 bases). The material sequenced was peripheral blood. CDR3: CASSQDMGRGRGNTIYF. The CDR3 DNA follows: TGCGCCAGCAGCCAAGATATGGGCAGGGGTAGGGGAAACACCATATATTTT.